These 8 T cell receptor beta chains were all obtained from the same sample, sequenced in a study of read filtering for tumor transcriptome and immune sequencing. This library used roughly 0.4 ug RNA and molecular barcoded adaptors spanning alpha/delta and beta/gamma chains. TCRdb re-called the reads through MiXCR, storing one row per CDR3 protein. The data contain tens of thousands of distinct CDR3 sequences, approximately 18% of them singletons. What was sequenced was a population of CD138-negative cells sorted from bone marrow. The source is a donor over 35 with multiple myeloma.

V usage is TRBV20-1 and J usage is TRBJ2-7; D possibly matches TRBD1 or TRBD2 (5 bases each). The germline V gene encodes CDR1 DFQATT and CDR2 SNEGSKA (reference sequence). Trimming took 5 bases from V and 5 from J, leaving 25 bases between them. The CDR3 length is 16 residues. The CDR3 DNA reads as TGCAGTGCTGCCCTCGTTCGGATAGCTAGAGGGGACGAGCAGTACTTC. It yields the protein CSAALVRIARGDEQYF.

This clonotype appeared a few times. Germline is not matched at one junction end, which may reflect a read error. The chain uses TRBV12-3 or TRBV12-4 and TRBJ1-1; D gene unclear. This CDR3 spans 15 amino acids. This chain's CDR3 is CVSSLSGVRNTEAFF. The DNA for the CDR3 is TGTGTCAGCAGTCTCTCTGGGGTCCGGAACACTGAAGCTTTCTTT.

The chain combines TRBV11-2 with TRBJ1-1; D might be TRBD1 (5 bases). Trimming took 2 bases from V and 0 from J, leaving 7 bases between them. Germline CDR1 is SGHAT and CDR2 is FQNNGV. The CDR3 loop spans 14 amino acids. CDR3 sequence reads: CASSLQGMNTEAFF. The CDR3 DNA is TGTGCCAGCAGCTTACAGGGTATGAACACTGAAGCTTTCTTT.

This clonotype came up many times. The chain employs TRBV19 and TRBJ2-2, with TRBD1 matching over 8 bases. The germline gives CDR1 LNHDA, CDR2 SQIVND (reference sequence). This CDR3 has 15 residues. Trimming removed 6 bases from V and 5 bases from J; junction bases left unmatched: 8. The CDR3 DNA follows: TGTGCCAGTAGCCGGACAGGGATTCGGACCGGGGAGCTGTTTTTT. It encodes CASSRTGIRTGELFF.

This clonotype was counted at least ten times. V gene TRBV5-1 combines with J gene TRBJ2-1, with D perhaps matching TRBD1 (6 bases). Per germline, CDR1 SGHRS and CDR2 YFSETQ. The V end lost 5 bases, the J end lost 0 bases, and 12 bases lay between the germline ends. The CDR3 is 15 amino acids. The CDR3 sequence is CASSSGVASYNEQFF. The DNA for the CDR3 is TGCGCCAGCAGTTCAGGGGTAGCCTCCTACAATGAGCAGTTCTTC. The full variable domain, in which reference TRBV5-1 and TRBJ2-1 provide the parts outside the CDR3, is KAGVTQTPRYLIKTRGQQVTLSCSPISGHRSVSWYQQTPGQGLQFLFEYFSETQRNKGNFPGRFSGRQFSNSRSEMNVSTLELGDSALYLCASSSGVASYNEQFFGPGTRLTVL.

This clonotype was recorded at least ten times. The chain uses TRBV25-1 and TRBJ2-3; tentatively, D is TRBD2 (6 bases). Trimming shortened V by 4 bases and J by 2 bases, and 22 bases separated the two germline ends. Per the germline V gene, CDR1 is MGHDK and CDR2 is SYGVNS. The CDR3 consists of 18 residues. CDR3 nucleotides: TGTGCCAGCAGTGTGTGGAGGATGGCGGGACCCCCCACAGATACGCAGTATTTT. It is translated as CASSVWRMAGPPTDTQYF.

This clonotype showed up many times. J is TRBJ2-5 and V is TRBV10-3, with D tentatively TRBD2 (5 bases). Germline V gene lookup returns CDR1 ENHRY and CDR2 SYGVKD. Trimming took off 2 bases at V and 5 bases at J, with 6 bases between the two ends. The CDR3 runs 12 residues. The CDR3 region has the DNA TGTGCCATCAGTGAGCCGGGGGAGACCCAGTACTTC. Its translation: CAISEPGETQYF.

This clonotype was detected ten times or more. The chain couples TRBV12-5 to TRBJ2-2; D could derive from TRBD1 or TRBD2 (5 bases each). The CDR3 runs to 16 residues. V gave up 0 bases and J gave up 4 bases, with 12 bases separating them. Germline CDR1 LGHNT, CDR2 FRNRAP. The CDR3 DNA follows: TGTGCTAGTGGTTTGGTATGGGGGTCGGGCACCGGGGAGCTGTTTTTT. Translation: CASGLVWGSGTGELFF.